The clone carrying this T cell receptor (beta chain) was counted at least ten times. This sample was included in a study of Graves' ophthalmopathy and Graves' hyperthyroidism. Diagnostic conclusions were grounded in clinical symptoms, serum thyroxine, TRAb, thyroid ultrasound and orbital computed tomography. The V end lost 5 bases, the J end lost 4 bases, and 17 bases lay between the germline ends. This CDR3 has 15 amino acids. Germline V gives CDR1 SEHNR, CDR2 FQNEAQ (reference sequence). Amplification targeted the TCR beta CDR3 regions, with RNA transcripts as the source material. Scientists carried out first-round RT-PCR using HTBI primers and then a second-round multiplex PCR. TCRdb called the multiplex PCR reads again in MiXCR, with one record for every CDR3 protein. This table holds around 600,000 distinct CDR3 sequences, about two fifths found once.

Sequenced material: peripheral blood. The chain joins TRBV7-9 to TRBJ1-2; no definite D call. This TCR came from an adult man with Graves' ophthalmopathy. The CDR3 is CASSSRGSTSYGYTF. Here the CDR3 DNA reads TGTGCCAGCAGCAGTCGTGGCTCCACGTCCTATGGCTACACCTTC.